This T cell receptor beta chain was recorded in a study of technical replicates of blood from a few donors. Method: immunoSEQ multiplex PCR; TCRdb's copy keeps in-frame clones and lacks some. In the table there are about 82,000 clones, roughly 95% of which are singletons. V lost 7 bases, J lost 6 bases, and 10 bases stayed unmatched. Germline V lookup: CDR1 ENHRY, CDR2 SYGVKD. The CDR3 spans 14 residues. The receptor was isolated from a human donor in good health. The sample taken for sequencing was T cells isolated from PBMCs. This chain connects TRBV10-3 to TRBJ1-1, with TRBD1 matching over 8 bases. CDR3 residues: CAITPTGEGAEAFF. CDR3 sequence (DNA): TGTGCCATCACCCCGACAGGGGAAGGGGCTGAAGCTTTCTTT.